This T cell receptor (beta chain) was sequenced for a study of control samples from healthy donors and cancer patients. The data were produced by immunoSEQ multiplex PCR, yet TCRdb's version contains in-frame clones alone and is incomplete. The data contain 150,000 or so clones, around 94% of them singletons. The trim removed 0 bases at V and 2 bases at J, leaving 0 bases unmatched. The CDR3 has 14 amino acids. Germline loops: CDR1 GTSNPN, CDR2 SVGIG (reference sequence). This chain links TRBV30 with TRBJ1-5, with 8 positions matching TRBD1. The sequence was collected from a man aged 35 to 55 in good health. Sequencing used blood. The CDR3 region has the DNA TGTGCCTGGAGTGTGACAGGGGGCAATCAGCCCCAGCATTTT. It specifies CAWSVTGGNQPQHF. Combining the CDR3 with reference TRBV30 and TRBJ1-5 gives the whole variable domain SQTIHQWPATLVQPVGSPLSLECTVEGTSNPNLYWYRQAAGRGLQLLFYSVGIGQISSEVPQNLSASRPQDRQFILSSKKLLLSDSGFYLCAWSVTGGNQPQHFGDGTRLSIL.